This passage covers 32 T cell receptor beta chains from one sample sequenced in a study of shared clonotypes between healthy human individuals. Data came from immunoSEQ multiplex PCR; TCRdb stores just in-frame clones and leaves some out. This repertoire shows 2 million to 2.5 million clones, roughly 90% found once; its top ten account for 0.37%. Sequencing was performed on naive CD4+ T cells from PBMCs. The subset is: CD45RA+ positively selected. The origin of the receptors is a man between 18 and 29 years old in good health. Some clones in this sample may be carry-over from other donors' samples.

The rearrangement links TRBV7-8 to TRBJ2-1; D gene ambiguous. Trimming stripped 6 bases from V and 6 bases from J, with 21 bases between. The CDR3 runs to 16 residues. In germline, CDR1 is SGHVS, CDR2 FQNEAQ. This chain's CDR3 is CASRVVEGHSSNEQFF. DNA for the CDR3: TGTGCCAGCAGGGTGGTTGAAGGGCACTCATCCAATGAGCAGTTCTTC.

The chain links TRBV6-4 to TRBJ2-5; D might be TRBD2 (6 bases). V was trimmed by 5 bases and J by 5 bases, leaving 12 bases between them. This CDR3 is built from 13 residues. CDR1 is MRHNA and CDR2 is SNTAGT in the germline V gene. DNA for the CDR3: TGTGCCAGCAGTTCGGAAAGCGGGGAGACCCAGTACTTC. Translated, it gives CASSSESGETQYF.

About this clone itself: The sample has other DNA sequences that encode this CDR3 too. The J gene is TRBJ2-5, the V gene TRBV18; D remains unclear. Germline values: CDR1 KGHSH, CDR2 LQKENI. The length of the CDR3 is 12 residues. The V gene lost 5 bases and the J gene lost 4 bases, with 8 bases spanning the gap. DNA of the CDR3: TGTGCCAGCTCATATGTCGGAGAGACCCAGTACTTC. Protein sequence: CASSYVGETQYF.

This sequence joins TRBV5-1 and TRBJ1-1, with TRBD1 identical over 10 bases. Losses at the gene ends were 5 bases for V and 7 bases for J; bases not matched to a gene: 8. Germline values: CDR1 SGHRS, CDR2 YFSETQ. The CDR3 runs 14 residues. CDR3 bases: TGCGCCAGCAGTACGGGACAGGGGCCCCTTGAAGCTTTCTTT. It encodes CASSTGQGPLEAFF.

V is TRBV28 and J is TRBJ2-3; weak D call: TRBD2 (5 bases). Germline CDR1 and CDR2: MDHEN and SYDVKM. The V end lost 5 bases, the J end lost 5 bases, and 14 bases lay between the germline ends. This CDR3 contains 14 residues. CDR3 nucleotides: TGTGCCAGCAGTACGACAAGGGAGATAGATACGCAGTATTTT. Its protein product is CASSTTREIDTQYF.

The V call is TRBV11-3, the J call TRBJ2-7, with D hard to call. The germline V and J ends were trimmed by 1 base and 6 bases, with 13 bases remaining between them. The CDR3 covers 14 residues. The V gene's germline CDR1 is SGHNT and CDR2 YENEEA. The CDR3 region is CASSLGREGFEQYF. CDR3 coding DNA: TGTGCCAGCAGCTTAGGTAGAGAAGGTTTCGAGCAGTACTTC. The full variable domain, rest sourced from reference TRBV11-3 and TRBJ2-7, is EAGVVQSPRYKIIEKKQPVAFWCNPISGHNTLYWYLQNLGQGPELLIRYENEEAVDDSQLPKDRFSAERLKGVDSTLKIQPAELGDSAVYLCASSLGREGFEQYFGPGTRLTVT.

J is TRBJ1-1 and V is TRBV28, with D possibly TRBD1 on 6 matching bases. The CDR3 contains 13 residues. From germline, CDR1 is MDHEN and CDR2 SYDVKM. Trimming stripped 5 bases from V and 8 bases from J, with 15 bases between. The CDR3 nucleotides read TGTGCCAGCAGTAGGGGGGTCGGGCAAGAAGCTTTCTTT. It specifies CASSRGVGQEAFF. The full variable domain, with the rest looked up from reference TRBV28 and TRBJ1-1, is DVKVTQSSRYLVKRTGEKVFLECVQDMDHENMFWYRQDPGLGLRLIYFSYDVKMKEKGDIPEGYSVSREKKERFSLILESASTNQTSMYLCASSRGVGQEAFFGQGTRLTVV.

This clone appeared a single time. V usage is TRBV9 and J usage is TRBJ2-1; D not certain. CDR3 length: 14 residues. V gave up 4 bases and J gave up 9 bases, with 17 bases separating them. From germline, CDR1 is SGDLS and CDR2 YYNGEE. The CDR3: CASSPLSYHSEQFF. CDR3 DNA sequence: TGTGCCAGCAGCCCACTCTCCTACCACAGTGAGCAGTTCTTC.

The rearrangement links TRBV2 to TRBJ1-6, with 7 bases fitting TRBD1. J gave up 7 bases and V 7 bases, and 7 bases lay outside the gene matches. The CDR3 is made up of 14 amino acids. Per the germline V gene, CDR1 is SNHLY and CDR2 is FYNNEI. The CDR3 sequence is CASTKTGSNSPLHF. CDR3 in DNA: TGTGCCAGCACCAAGACAGGGAGCAATTCACCCCTCCACTTT.

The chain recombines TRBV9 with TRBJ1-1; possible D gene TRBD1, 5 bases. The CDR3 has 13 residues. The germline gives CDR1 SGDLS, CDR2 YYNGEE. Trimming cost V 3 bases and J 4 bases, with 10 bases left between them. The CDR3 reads CASSAVRGTEAFF. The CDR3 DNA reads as TGTGCCAGCAGCGCCGTTAGGGGCACTGAAGCTTTCTTT.

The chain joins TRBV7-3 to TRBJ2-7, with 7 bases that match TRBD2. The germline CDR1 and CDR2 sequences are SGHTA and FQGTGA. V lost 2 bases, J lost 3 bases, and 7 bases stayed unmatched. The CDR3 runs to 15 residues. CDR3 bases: TGTGCCAGCAGCTTAGGGGCGGGAGAGGACTACGAGCAGTACTTC. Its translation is CASSLGAGEDYEQYF.

The CDR3 sequence is CASSLVGFTGQTNYGYTF. Written as DNA, the CDR3 is TGTGCCAGCAGCTTAGTCGGTTTCACCGGACAGACTAACTATGGCTACACCTTC. The chain uses TRBV7-2 and TRBJ1-2, with D possibly TRBD1 on 6 matching bases. With 1 base removed from V and 0 bases from J, the gap between germline ends came to 18 bases. Germline-derived CDR1 and CDR2 are SGHTA and FQGNSA. CDR3 length: 18 residues.

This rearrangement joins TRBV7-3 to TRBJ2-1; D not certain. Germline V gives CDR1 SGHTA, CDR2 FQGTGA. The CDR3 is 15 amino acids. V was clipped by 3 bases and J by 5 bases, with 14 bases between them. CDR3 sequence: CASSFWGRLDNEQFF. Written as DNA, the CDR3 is TGTGCCAGCAGCTTCTGGGGTCGTTTGGACAATGAGCAGTTCTTC.

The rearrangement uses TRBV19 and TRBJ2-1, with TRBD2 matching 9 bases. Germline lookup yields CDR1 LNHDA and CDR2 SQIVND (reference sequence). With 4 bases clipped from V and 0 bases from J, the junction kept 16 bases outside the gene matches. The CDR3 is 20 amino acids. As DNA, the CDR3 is TGTGCCAGTAGTAGGGGCAGACTGGGCGGGAGGGAAAGCTCCTACAATGAGCAGTTCTTC. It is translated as CASSRGRLGGRESSYNEQFF.

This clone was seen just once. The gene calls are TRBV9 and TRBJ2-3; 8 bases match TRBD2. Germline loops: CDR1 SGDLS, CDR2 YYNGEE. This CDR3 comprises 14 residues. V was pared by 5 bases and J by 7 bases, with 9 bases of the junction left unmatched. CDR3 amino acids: CASSPSGFQNTQYF. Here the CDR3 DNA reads TGTGCCAGCAGTCCTAGCGGGTTCCAGAATACGCAGTATTTT.

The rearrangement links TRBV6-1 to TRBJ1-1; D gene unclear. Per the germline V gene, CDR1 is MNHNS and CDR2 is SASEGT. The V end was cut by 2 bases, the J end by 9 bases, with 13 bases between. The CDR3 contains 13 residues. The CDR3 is CASSENPRRQAFF. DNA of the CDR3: TGTGCCAGCAGTGAAAATCCCCGGAGACAAGCTTTCTTT.

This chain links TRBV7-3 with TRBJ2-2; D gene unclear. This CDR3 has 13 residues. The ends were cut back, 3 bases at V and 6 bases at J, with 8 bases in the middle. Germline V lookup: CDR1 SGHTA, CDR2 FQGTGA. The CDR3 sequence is CASSFAASGELFF. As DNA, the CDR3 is TGTGCCAGCAGCTTTGCGGCTTCCGGGGAGCTGTTTTTT.

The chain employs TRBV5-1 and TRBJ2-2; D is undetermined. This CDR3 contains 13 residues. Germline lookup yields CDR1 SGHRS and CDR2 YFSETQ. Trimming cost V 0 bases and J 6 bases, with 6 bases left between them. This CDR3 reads CASSLDNPGELFF. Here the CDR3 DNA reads TGCGCCAGCAGCTTGGACAATCCCGGGGAGCTGTTTTTT.

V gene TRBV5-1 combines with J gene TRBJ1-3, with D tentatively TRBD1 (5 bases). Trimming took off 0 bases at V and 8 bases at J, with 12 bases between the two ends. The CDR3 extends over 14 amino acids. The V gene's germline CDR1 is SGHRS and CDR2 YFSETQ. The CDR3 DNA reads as TGCGCCAGCAGCTTGGGACAGTATGAGGACACCATATATTTT. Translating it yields CASSLGQYEDTIYF.

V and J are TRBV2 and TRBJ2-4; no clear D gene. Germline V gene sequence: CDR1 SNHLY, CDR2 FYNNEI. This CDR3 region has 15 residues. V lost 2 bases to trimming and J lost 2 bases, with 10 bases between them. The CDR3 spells CASSELAATKNIQYF. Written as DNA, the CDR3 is TGTGCCAGCAGTGAACTGGCAGCCACCAAAAACATTCAGTACTTC.

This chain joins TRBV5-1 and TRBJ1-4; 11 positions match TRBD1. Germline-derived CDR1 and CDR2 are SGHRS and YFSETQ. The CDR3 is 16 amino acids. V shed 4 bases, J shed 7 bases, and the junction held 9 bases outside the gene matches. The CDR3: CASSIGQGAIGEKLFF. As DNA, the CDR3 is TGCGCCAGCAGCATCGGACAGGGGGCTATTGGTGAAAAACTGTTTTTT.

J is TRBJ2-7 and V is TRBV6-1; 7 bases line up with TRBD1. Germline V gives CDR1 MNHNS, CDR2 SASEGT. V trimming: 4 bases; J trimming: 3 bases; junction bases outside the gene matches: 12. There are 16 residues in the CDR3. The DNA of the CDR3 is TGTGCCAGCAGTGCTCAAACGACAGGGTACGTCTACGAGCAGTACTTC. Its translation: CASSAQTTGYVYEQYF.

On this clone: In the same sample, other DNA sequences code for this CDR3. The CDR3 DNA sequence: TGTGCCAGCAGCCAAGGGAACTCCTACGAGCAGTACTTC. It translates to CASSQGNSYEQYF. The rearrangement uses TRBV14 and TRBJ2-7; D call uncertain. CDR1 is SGHDN, CDR2 FVKESK, per germline. Trimming stripped 1 base from V and 0 bases from J, with 4 bases between. The CDR3 length is 13 residues. The full variable domain, with the rest looked up from reference TRBV14 and TRBJ2-7, is EAGVTQFPSHSVIEKGQTVTLRCDPISGHDNLYWYRRVMGKEIKFLLHFVKESKQDESGMPNNRFLAERTGGTYSTLKVQPAELEDSGVYFCASSQGNSYEQYFGPGTRLTVT.

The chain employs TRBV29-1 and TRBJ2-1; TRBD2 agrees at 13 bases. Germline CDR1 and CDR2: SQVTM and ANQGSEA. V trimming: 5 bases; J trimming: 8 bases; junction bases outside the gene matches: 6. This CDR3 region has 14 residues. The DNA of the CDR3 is TGCAGCGTTTTTTGGACTAGCGGGAGACATGAGCAGTTCTTC. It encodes CSVFWTSGRHEQFF.

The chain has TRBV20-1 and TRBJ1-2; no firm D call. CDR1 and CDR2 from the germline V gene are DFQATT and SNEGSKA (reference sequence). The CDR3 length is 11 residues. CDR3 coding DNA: TGCAGCGCCGGCGGGCCCCGCGGCTACACCTTC. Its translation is CSAGGPRGYTF.

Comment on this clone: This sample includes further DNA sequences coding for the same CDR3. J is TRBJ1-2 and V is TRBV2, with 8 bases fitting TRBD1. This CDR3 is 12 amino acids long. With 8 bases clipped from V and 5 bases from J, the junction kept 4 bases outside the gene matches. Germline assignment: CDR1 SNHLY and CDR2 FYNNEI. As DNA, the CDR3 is TGTGCCAGCCGGGACAGGAATTATGGCTACACCTTC. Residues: CASRDRNYGYTF.

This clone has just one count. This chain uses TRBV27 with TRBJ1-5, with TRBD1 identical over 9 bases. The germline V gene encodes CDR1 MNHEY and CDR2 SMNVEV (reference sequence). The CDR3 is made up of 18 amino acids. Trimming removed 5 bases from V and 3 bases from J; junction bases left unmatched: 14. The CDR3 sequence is CASSPGTGKARFNQPQHF. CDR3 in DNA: TGTGCCAGCAGTCCCGGGACAGGGAAAGCGAGGTTCAATCAGCCCCAGCATTTT.

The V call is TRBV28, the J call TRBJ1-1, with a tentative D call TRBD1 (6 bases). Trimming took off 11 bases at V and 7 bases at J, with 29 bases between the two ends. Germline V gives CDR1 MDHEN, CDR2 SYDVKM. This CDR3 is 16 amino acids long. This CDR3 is CASDPIAWGGRDEAFF. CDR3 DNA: TGTGCCTCCGACCCTATCGCTTGGGGGGGCAGGGATGAAGCTTTCTTT.

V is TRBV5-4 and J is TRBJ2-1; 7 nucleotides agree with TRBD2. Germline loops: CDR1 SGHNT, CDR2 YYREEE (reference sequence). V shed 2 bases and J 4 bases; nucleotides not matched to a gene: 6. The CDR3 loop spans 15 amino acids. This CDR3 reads CASSLTGLSYNEQFF. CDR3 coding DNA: TGTGCCAGCAGCTTAACGGGACTATCATACAATGAGCAGTTCTTC.

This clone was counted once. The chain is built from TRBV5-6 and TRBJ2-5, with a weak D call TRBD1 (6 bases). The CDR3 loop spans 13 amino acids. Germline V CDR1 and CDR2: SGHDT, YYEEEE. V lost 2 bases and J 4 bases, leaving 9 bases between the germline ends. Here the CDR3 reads CASSLTRGETQYF. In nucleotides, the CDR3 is TGTGCCAGCAGCTTAACCAGGGGAGAGACCCAGTACTTC. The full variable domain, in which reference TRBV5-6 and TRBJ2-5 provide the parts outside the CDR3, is DAGVTQSPTHLIKTRGQQVTLRCSPKSGHDTVSWYQQALGQGPQFIFQYYEEEERQRGNFPDRFSGHQFPNYSSELNVNALLLGDSALYLCASSLTRGETQYFGPGTRLLVL.

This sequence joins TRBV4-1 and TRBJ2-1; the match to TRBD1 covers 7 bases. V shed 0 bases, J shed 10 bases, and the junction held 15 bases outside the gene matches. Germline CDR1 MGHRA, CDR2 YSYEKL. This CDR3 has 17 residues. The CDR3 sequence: CASSQEKGLTGSSEQFF. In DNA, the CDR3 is TGCGCCAGCAGCCAAGAAAAGGGTCTGACAGGGAGTTCCGAGCAGTTCTTC.

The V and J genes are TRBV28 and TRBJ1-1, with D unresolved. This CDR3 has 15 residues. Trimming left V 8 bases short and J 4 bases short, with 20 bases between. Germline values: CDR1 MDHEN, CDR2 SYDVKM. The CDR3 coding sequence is TGTGCCAGCTGCCCCGACGGTCGGGGTTCCACTGAAGCTTTCTTT. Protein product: CASCPDGRGSTEAFF.